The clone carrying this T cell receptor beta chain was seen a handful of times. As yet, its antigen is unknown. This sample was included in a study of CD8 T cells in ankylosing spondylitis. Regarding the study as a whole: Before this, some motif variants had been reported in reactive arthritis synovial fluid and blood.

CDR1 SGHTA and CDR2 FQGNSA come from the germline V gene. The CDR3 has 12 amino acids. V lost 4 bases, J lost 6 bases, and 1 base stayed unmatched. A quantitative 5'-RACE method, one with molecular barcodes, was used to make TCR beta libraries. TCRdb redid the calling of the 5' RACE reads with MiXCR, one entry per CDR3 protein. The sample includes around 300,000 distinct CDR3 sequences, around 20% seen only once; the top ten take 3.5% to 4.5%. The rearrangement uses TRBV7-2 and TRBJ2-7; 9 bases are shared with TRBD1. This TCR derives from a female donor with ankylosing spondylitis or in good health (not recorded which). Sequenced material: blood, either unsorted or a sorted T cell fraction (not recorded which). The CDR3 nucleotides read TGTGCCAGCAGCTGGACAGGGGCCGAGCAGTACTTC. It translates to CASSWTGAEQYF.